The clone carrying this T cell receptor beta chain was seen more than once but under ten times. The record originates from a study of blood T cell repertoires in COVID-19. Looking at the study overall: COVID-19 samples, acute and convalescent, were from the United States, Italy and Spain.

Study processing details: Amplification of reference gene primers provided the estimated nucleated cell counts. Data came from immunoSEQ multiplex PCR; TCRdb stores just in-frame clones and leaves some out. For V, J and clone size, that table is used; D and trimming come from the DNA. The sample includes about 60,000 clones, approximately 72% seen only once; the top ten take 4% to 5%. Patients in Seattle were enrolled during active infection, then followed longitudinally. V was trimmed by 3 bases and J by 6 bases, leaving 12 bases between them. The germline V gene encodes CDR1 ENHRY and CDR2 SYGVKD. The CDR3 runs 14 residues.

The J gene is TRBJ1-5, the V gene TRBV10-3; D possibly corresponds to TRBD1 (5 bases). This sequence originates from a woman in her 70s with COVID-19, enrolled during active disease. Sequences were obtained from peripheral blood. In DNA form, the CDR3 reads TGTGCCATCAGTGACATGGGGCCAGGTCAGCCCCAGCATTTT. It encodes CAISDMGPGQPQHF.